The TCR beta chain under discussion was sequenced for a study of blood T cell repertoires in COVID-19. About the study: Both acute and convalescent COVID-19 samples were obtained from the United States, Italy and Spain. Sources were T cells, B-cell-depleted T cells, or PBMCs; the material itself was cDNA or gDNA.

As processed by the authors: Researchers report that nucleated cell counts were estimated from reference gene primer amplification. This table comes from immunoSEQ multiplex PCR, and its TCRdb copy is limited to in-frame clones, with some not included. From that table come the V and J calls and clone size; the DNA was used to work out D and trimming. The sample gives about 200,000 clones, approximately 90% of which show up once; more than 0.95% is in the top ten. The V end lost 5 bases, the J end lost 0 bases, and 14 bases lay between the germline ends. CDR1 is LNHNV, CDR2 YYDKDF, per germline (reference sequence). This CDR3 has 16 amino acids.

What was sequenced was peripheral blood. The chain uses TRBV15 and TRBJ1-5; no clear D. The clonotype comes from a man aged 30 to 39 with acute or convalescent COVID-19. Written as DNA, the CDR3 is TGTGCCACCAGCGGACTATCGGGCCATAGCAATCAGCCCCAGCATTTT. This encodes CATSGLSGHSNQPQHF. Supplemented by reference TRBV15 and TRBJ1-5, the full variable domain reads DAMVIQNPRYQVTQFGKPVTLSCSQTLNHNVMYWYQQKSSQAPKLLFHYYDKDFNNEADTPDNFQSRRPNTSFCFLDIRSPGLGDTAMYLCATSGLSGHSNQPQHFGDGTRLSIL.